The rows below give T cell receptor beta chains drawn from one sample of a study of T cell responses to AZD1222 COVID-19 vaccine. Profiling relied on immunoSEQ multiplex PCR, and the TCRdb table lists in-frame clones only, not all of them. The sample lists 55,000 to 70,000 clones, 89% occurring once. This specimen was peripheral blood, taken 28 days after the second AZD1222 dose. Every receptor here comes from an adult who received the AZD1222 COVID-19 vaccine. CDR3s include the opening cysteine and the closing phenylalanine or tryptophan. A D gene is named only where the DNA matches it firmly. Expanded clones get a size class; other rows say once, few or many, or leave the size out.

>TRBV6-6|TRBJ2-5|-|-
TGTGCCAGCGCACAACCGGGCGGAGCAGAGACCCAGTACTTC
CASAQPGGAETQYF
>TRBV6-5|TRBJ1-5|-|-
TGTGCCAGCAGTCCAGGTGGACAGCACAATCAGCCCCAGCATTTT
CASSPGGQHNQPQHF
>TRBV20-1|TRBJ1-1|-|TRBD1
TGCAGTGCTAGTTTAATCCGGGACAGGGGTTTTATACAGTCAAGGGACACTGAAGCTTTCTTT
CSASLIRDRGFIQSRDTEAFF
>TRBV5-8|TRBJ2-5|-|TRBD1
TGTGCCAGCAGCCGTCGACAGGGGGCTACGGAGACCCAGTACTTC
CASSRRQGATETQYF
>TRBV6-5|TRBJ2-7|once|TRBD2
TGTGCCAGCAGTCCCACGACTAGCGGGAGTGACGAGCAGTACTTC
CASSPTTSGSDEQYF
>TRBV5-1|TRBJ2-3|-|TRBD1
TGCGCCAGCAGTTGGGACAGCCGCACAGATACGCAGTATTTT
CASSWDSRTDTQYF
>TRBV19|TRBJ2-1|-|TRBD1
TGTGCCAGTAGTATCACCGGGACAGGGAGTGGTGAGCAGTTCTTC
CASSITGTGSGEQFF
>TRBV5-6|TRBJ1-2|-|-
TGTGCCAGCAGCTTACAAGGGCAGCGCCATAACTATGGCTACACCTTC
CASSLQGQRHNYGYTF
>TRBV10-3|TRBJ1-2|once|-
TGTGCCATCAGTGGTTCTGGTTTAGGGAACGGCTACACCTTC
CAISGSGLGNGYTF
>TRBV4-1|TRBJ2-5|-|-
TGCGCCAGCAGCCAAGAACCCACCCGAGAGTTCGAGACCCAGTACTTC
CASSQEPTREFETQYF
>TRBV6-2/TRBV6-3|TRBJ2-3|-|TRBD2
TGTGCCAGCAGTTCGGGGACTAGCGGGATTTCCCTTCTACAAGATACGCAGTATTTT
CASSSGTSGISLLQDTQYF
>TRBV18|TRBJ1-2|once|TRBD1
TGTGCCAGCTCACCTCCGGGACAGGGAAGGAGAGTCTATGGCTACACCTTC
CASSPPGQGRRVYGYTF
>TRBV6-5|TRBJ2-2|-|-
TGTGCCAGCAAGAAAGACGCGAACACCGGGGAGCTGTTTTTT
CASKKDANTGELFF
>TRBV6-6|TRBJ1-4|-|TRBD1
TGTGCCAGCAGTTACCCCACCGGACAGGGTGAAAAACTGTTTTTT
CASSYPTGQGEKLFF
>TRBV30|TRBJ1-2|few|TRBD1
TGTGCCTGGAGTCACAGGGGGCCCTATGGCTACACCTTC
CAWSHRGPYGYTF
>TRBV5-1|TRBJ1-2|-|-
TGCGCCAGCAGCTTCGGGGCTAACTATGGCTACACCTTC
CASSFGANYGYTF
>TRBV19|TRBJ1-2|-|-
TGTGCCAGTAGTGAGGGGACTGGAGCTAACTATGGCTACACCTTC
CASSEGTGANYGYTF
>TRBV28|TRBJ2-2|few|-
TGTGCCAGCAGGCAGTACCAGAGGGCCGGGGAGCTGTTTTTT
CASRQYQRAGELFF
>TRBV7-9|TRBJ2-3|-|-
TGTGCCAGCAGCTTTGGGTCGGGAACAGATACGCAGTATTTT
CASSFGSGTDTQYF
>TRBV5-1|TRBJ2-1|-|-
TGCGCCAGCAGCTTGGCCGGTTCGCGGGATTATTACAATGAGCAGTTCTTC
CASSLAGSRDYYNEQFF
>TRBV27|TRBJ1-5|-|-
TGTGCCAGCAGTTTCAGGGAGGGCGAAGAAAGCAATCAGCCCCAGCATTTT
CASSFREGEESNQPQHF
>TRBV28|TRBJ1-5|-|TRBD1
TGTGCCAGCAGCCCCGCAGGGGGATCCACCTACCTTGATCAGCCCCAGCATTTT
CASSPAGGSTYLDQPQHF
>TRBV27|TRBJ1-2|once|TRBD1
TGTGCCAGCAGGGGGACAGCGACAGGCTATGGCTACACCTTC
CASRGTATGYGYTF
>TRBV4-3|TRBJ2-3|-|TRBD1
TGCGCCAGCAGCCAAGATAAGGGGGCAGTAACCACAGATACGCAGTATTTT
CASSQDKGAVTTDTQYF
>TRBV10-1|TRBJ2-5|-|TRBD2
TGCGCCAGCAGCGGTCTACCGGGACTAGCGGCGACCCAGTACTTC
CASSGLPGLAATQYF
>TRBV3-1/TRBV3-2|TRBJ2-7|-|-
TGTGCCAGCAGCCAAGATTTACGTAAGGGCTACGAGCAGTACTTC
CASSQDLRKGYEQYF